This T cell receptor beta chain was recorded in a study of blood T cell repertoires in COVID-19. Across the study: Sources were T cells, B-cell-depleted T cells, or PBMCs; the material itself was cDNA or gDNA.

The CDR3 length is 15 residues. CDR1 is SGHAT, CDR2 FQNNGV, per germline. V lost 0 bases and J 2 bases, leaving 11 bases between the germline ends. Authors' methods: Estimation of nucleated cell counts was performed using reference gene primer amplification. Libraries were prepared by immunoSEQ multiplex PCR; TCRdb keeps only in-frame clonotypes and omits some of them. That table is the source of V, J and clone size, and D and trimming were worked out from the DNA. This table holds fewer than 25,000 clones, about 86% found once. The V call is TRBV11-2, the J call TRBJ2-7; tentative D call: TRBD1 (5 bases). The TCR originated in a man in his 70s with acute or convalescent COVID-19. The sample consisted of peripheral blood. DNA of the CDR3: TGTGCCAGCAGCTTAGATAGGACACCCGCCTACGAGCAGTACTTC. Translating it yields CASSLDRTPAYEQYF.